This is a list of T cell receptor beta chains from one sample in a study of cytomegalovirus exposure and HLA in healthy donors. Using immunoSEQ multiplex PCR, the repertoire was profiled, and TCRdb retains in-frame clones only, with some absent. Here the sample spans over 150,000 clones, around 85% being singletons. The sequenced material came from PBMCs. These receptors were taken from a man in his forties in good health and CMV-seronegative. Each CDR3 is given with its conserved first and last residue.

j_call,v_call,cdr3_aa
TRBJ2-7,TRBV27,CASSDGHTTPYEQYF
TRBJ2-1,TRBV7-6,CASSSSSLANYNEQFF
TRBJ1-4,TRBV2,CASRRDNSATNEKLFF
TRBJ2-2,TRBV10-3,CAISAKQESGELFF
TRBJ1-3,TRBV25-1,CASSEYSPDRTGNTIYF
TRBJ1-2,TRBV5-4,CASRERSLRGYTF
TRBJ2-7,TRBV27,CASSFAGALYEQYF
TRBJ1-2,TRBV6-5,CASSLTGTGEGYTF
TRBJ2-1,TRBV6-5,CASSYDRTGDHEQFF
TRBJ2-7,TRBV7-9,CASSAFEGGEQYF
TRBJ2-5,TRBV12-2,CASPTFLESGRTQETQYF
TRBJ1-2,TRBV4-3,CASSPSLQGATNYGYTF
TRBJ2-6,TRBV7-9,CASSLGGSGANVLTF
TRBJ1-5,TRBV19,CASSAFDRAQPQHF
TRBJ2-5,TRBV7-3,CASSPNGGTEETQYF
TRBJ1-5,TRBV6-5,CASRRTGDSNQPQHF
TRBJ1-6,TRBV7-2,CASSEDAGRVSPLHF
TRBJ2-3,TRBV7-9,CSSSLASGGAADTQYF
TRBJ2-3,TRBV4-1,CASSQDGRASTDTQYF
TRBJ1-5,TRBV10-2,CASSELAAAVSNQPQHF
NA,TRBV4-1,CASSRSGGFSYEQYF
TRBJ2-2,TRBV4-3,CASSQDKDRVIANTGELFF
TRBJ1-6,TRBV7-2,CASSLDSSSYNSPLHF
TRBJ1-1,TRBV19,CASSEGRGRAFF
TRBJ2-2,TRBV27,CASSLLGNTGELFF
TRBJ2-7,TRBV9,CASSVAQDLYEQYF
TRBJ1-5,TRBV9,CASSPGGGSYSNQPQHF
TRBJ1-1,TRBV21-1,CASSTWARTEAFF
TRBJ2-3,TRBV5-1,CASSYGGVTDTQYF
TRBJ2-7,TRBV6-6,CASSYPGTPYEQYF
TRBJ2-2,TRBV6-4,CASSPDPDRAGYGELFF
TRBJ2-5,TRBV19,CASSISLRQGSGTQYF
TRBJ1-4,TRBV18,CASSPPVVNEKLFF
TRBJ2-3,TRBV5-1,CASSSWGEAQYF
TRBJ2-1,TRBV4-3,CASSQARGGYNEQFF
TRBJ1-1,TRBV5-6,CASTLGGMNTEAFF
TRBJ2-7,TRBV19,CASSHRKQTDRGYEQYF
TRBJ1-2,TRBV5-4,CASSPGSSGKSGYTF
TRBJ2-1,TRBV25-1,CASSEWRTGYNEQFF
TRBJ1-2,TRBV28,CASSLIAGVGGYTF
TRBJ2-3,TRBV25-1,CASSARVRTRTDTQYF
NA,TRBV4-1,CASSQVAGAAYEQYF
TRBJ2-7,TRBV2,CASSSFDEQYF
TRBJ2-7,TRBV5-1,CASSGTSGGVLYEQYF
TRBJ2-1,TRBV15,CATSSGPLNEQFF
TRBJ2-7,TRBV27,CASSLSANERTYEQYF
TRBJ2-1,TRBV7-9,CASSSPSGGNNEQFF
TRBJ1-2,TRBV5-1,CASSLAFWGTDYGYTF
TRBJ1-6,TRBV10-1,CARKENSPLHF
TRBJ2-2,TRBV5-1,CASALNTGELFF
TRBJ1-2,TRBV30,CAWSEGGYTF
TRBJ2-7,TRBV7-9,CASSLARQGSSTGAYEQYF
TRBJ2-5,TRBV28,CASSSTLRGGFRETQYF
TRBJ1-1,TRBV21-1,CASSKQDRGLGNTEAFF
TRBJ2-7,TRBV5-1,CASSLGRVNEQYF